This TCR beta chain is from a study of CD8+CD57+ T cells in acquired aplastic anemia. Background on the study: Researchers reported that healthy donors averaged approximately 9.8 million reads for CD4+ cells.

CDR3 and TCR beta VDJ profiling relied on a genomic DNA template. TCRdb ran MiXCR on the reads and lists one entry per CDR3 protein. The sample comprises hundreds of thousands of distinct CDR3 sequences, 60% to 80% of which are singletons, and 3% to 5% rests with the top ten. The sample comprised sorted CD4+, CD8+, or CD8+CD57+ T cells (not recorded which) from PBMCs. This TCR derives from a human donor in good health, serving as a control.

The CDR3 sequence is CSAREGGDRTNEKLFF. The CDR3 region has the DNA TGCAGTGCTAGAGAGGGTGGGGATAGAACTAATGAAAAACTGTTTTTT. The chain employs TRBV20-1 and TRBJ1-4; D remains unclear. Germline CDR1 and CDR2: DFQATT and SNEGSKA (reference sequence). V lost 0 bases and J 1 base, leaving 12 bases between the germline ends. The CDR3 has 16 residues.